This passage covers 5 T cell receptor beta chains from one sample sequenced in a study of blood T cell repertoires in COVID-19. Some clones are missing from TCRdb's copy, which holds only in-frame ones; the method was immunoSEQ multiplex PCR. Counted here are 300,000 to 350,000 clones, roughly 90% occurring once; the ten biggest clones make up about 2.5%. Sequenced sample: peripheral blood. Receptors were obtained from a man aged 18 to 35 with active or convalescent COVID-19.

The chain has TRBV12-3 or TRBV12-4 and TRBJ1-2, with no clear D. V gave up 7 bases and J gave up 7 bases, with 16 bases separating them. The CDR3 is 13 amino acids. The chain's CDR3 is CASTPGRNTGYTF. The DNA of the CDR3 is TGTGCCAGCACCCCGGGGAGGAACACTGGCTACACCTTC.

This chain links TRBV6-1 with TRBJ2-7; perhaps TRBD1 as D (6 bases). The CDR3 consists of 14 residues. Germline V gene sequence: CDR1 MNHNS, CDR2 SASEGT. V was shortened by 2 bases and J by 2 bases, with 10 bases between the two germline ends. The CDR3 is CASSEQGTTYEQYF. The DNA for the CDR3 is TGTGCCAGCAGTGAACAGGGGACAACCTACGAGCAGTACTTC.

The J gene is TRBJ2-6, the V gene TRBV6-2 or TRBV6-3; TRBD1 matches at 9 bases. This CDR3 contains 16 residues. The germline V gene encodes CDR1 MNHEY and CDR2 SVGEGT. Germline trimming cut 5 bases from V and 2 bases from J; bases unmatched to any gene: 4. The CDR3 spells CASSGRQGAGANVLTF. The CDR3 bases are TGTGCCAGCAGTGGGAGACAGGGGGCTGGGGCCAACGTCCTGACTTTC.

V is TRBV27 and J is TRBJ1-5; possibly TRBD1 for D (6 bases). The V gene lost 2 bases and the J gene lost 4 bases, with 9 bases spanning the gap. This CDR3 comprises 14 residues. Germline CDR1 and CDR2: MNHEY and SMNVEV (reference sequence). The CDR3: CASSLEGGNQPQHF. In nucleotides, the CDR3 is TGTGCCAGCAGTTTAGAAGGGGGTAATCAGCCCCAGCATTTT.

This clone came up once. This chain connects TRBV19 to TRBJ2-2, with a weak D call TRBD1 (5 bases). The CDR3 contains 15 residues. CDR1 and CDR2 from the germline V gene are LNHDA and SQIVND (reference sequence). The V end lost 3 bases, the J end lost 3 bases, and 11 bases lay between the germline ends. CDR3 in DNA: TGTGCCAGTAGTATCTCTCAGGGATACACCGGGGAGCTGTTTTTT. It translates to CASSISQGYTGELFF.